The next 3 T cell receptor beta chains were all read from a single sample in a study of vaccination and CD4 T cells after COVID-19. A single record per CDR3 protein comes from TCRdb applying MiXCR to the PCR reads. The data hold 25,000 or so distinct CDR3 sequences, with 51% observed a single time. This material consisted of CD4+ T cells from blood, taken before SARS-CoV-2 vaccination. These receptors came from a human donor who had recovered from COVID-19.

V usage is TRBV20-1 and J usage is TRBJ2-5; D is uncertain. This CDR3 has 12 amino acids. Germline CDR1 and CDR2: DFQATT and SNEGSKA (reference sequence). Trimming shortened V by 5 bases and J by 3 bases, and 10 bases separated the two germline ends. The CDR3 protein is CSAERREETQYF. The CDR3 DNA sequence: TGCAGTGCTGAACGTCGCGAAGAGACCCAGTACTTC.

The chain uses TRBV7-2 and TRBJ2-3; TRBD2 might be the D (6 bases). V gave up 5 bases and J gave up 2 bases, with 17 bases separating them. Looked up from germline, CDR1 is SGHTA and CDR2 is FQGNSA. The CDR3 sequence is 16 residues long. The CDR3 reads CASSPGLLGPTDTQYF. The CDR3 DNA is TGTGCCAGCAGCCCGGGACTCCTCGGGCCCACAGATACGCAGTATTTT.

CDR3 residues: CASTRGLYEEQFF. The CDR3 DNA sequence: TGTGCCAGCACCAGGGGGCTATACGAGGAGCAGTTCTTC. The chain uses TRBV6-2 or TRBV6-3 and TRBJ2-1; 8 bases line up with TRBD1. The ends lost 7 bases at V and 10 bases at J; junction bases unmatched: 9. This CDR3 is 13 amino acids long. Germline V gives CDR1 MNHEY, CDR2 SVGEGT.